Listed below are T cell receptor beta chains from one sample, sequenced in a study of vaccination and CD4 T cells after COVID-19. These receptors lack a known antigen. MiXCR, applied by TCRdb to the PCR reads, yields one record per CDR3 protein. The table has some 1,300 distinct CDR3 sequences, 12% seen once. What was sequenced was CD4+ T cells from blood, cultured in vitro. The origin of the receptors is a human donor in good health. Each CDR3 is given with its conserved first and last residue. D genes are given only for firm matches. Not every row has a clone size; where given, it reads once, few, many or a size class.

j_gene: TRBJ1-4; d_gene: -; abundance: medium-sized; v_gene: TRBV20-1; CDR3nt: TGCAGTGCTAGAGCCGGTTCTAATGAAAAACTGTTTTTT; CDR3aa: CSARAGSNEKLFF
j_gene: TRBJ1-5; d_gene: -; abundance: large; v_gene: TRBV6-1; CDR3nt: TGTGCCAGCAGGGGTACAGTGGGGGATAGCAATCAGCCCCAGCATTTT; CDR3aa: CASRGTVGDSNQPQHF
j_gene: TRBJ1-3; d_gene: -; abundance: -; v_gene: TRBV28; CDR3nt: TGTGCCAGCACGGGTTACTTATCTGGAAACACCATATATTTT; CDR3aa: CASTGYLSGNTIYF
j_gene: TRBJ2-5; d_gene: TRBD2; abundance: few; v_gene: TRBV14; CDR3nt: TGTGCCAGCAGCCAAAGGAGGGGAGGGCTCCAAGAGACCCAGTACTTC; CDR3aa: CASSQRRGGLQETQYF
j_gene: TRBJ1-5; d_gene: -; abundance: medium-sized; v_gene: TRBV2; CDR3nt: TGTGCCAGCAGGGACAGTAGCAATCAGCCCCAGCATTTT; CDR3aa: CASRDSSNQPQHF
j_gene: TRBJ1-1; d_gene: -; abundance: medium-sized; v_gene: TRBV28; CDR3nt: TGTGCCAGCAGTTTCCCCCGGGGGGGGCGGGGAGCGCGTGGAGCTTTCTTT; CDR3aa: CASSFPRGGRGARGAFF
j_gene: TRBJ2-2; d_gene: -; abundance: large; v_gene: TRBV19; CDR3nt: TGTGCCAGTAGCTCTGGGGACGCGAACACCGGGGAGCTGTTTTTT; CDR3aa: CASSSGDANTGELFF
j_gene: TRBJ1-3; d_gene: -; abundance: -; v_gene: TRBV5-1; CDR3nt: TGCGCCAGCAGCCAACAGGAGGGAAACACCATATATTTT; CDR3aa: CASSQQEGNTIYF
j_gene: TRBJ2-6; d_gene: -; abundance: few; v_gene: TRBV5-1; CDR3nt: TGCGCCAGCAGCGCCAGGGGCAGCTCTGGGGCCAACGTCCTGACTTTC; CDR3aa: CASSARGSSGANVLTF
j_gene: TRBJ1-6; d_gene: -; abundance: -; v_gene: TRBV5-1; CDR3nt: TGCGCCAGCAGCTTGGAGCGGCAGAATAATTCACCCCTCCACTTT; CDR3aa: CASSLERQNNSPLHF
j_gene: TRBJ2-3; d_gene: -; abundance: -; v_gene: TRBV11-2; CDR3nt: TGTGCCAGCAGCTTAGCACCTAGCACAGATACGCAGTATTTT; CDR3aa: CASSLAPSTDTQYF
j_gene: TRBJ2-6; d_gene: -; abundance: medium-sized; v_gene: TRBV10-3; CDR3nt: TGTGCCATCAGCCCCGATCTGGCTGGGGCCAACGTCCTGACTTTC; CDR3aa: CAISPDLAGANVLTF
j_gene: TRBJ1-2; d_gene: -; abundance: medium-sized; v_gene: TRBV28; CDR3nt: TGTGCCAGCACCCCAAGGGGATACTATGGCTACACCTTC; CDR3aa: CASTPRGYYGYTF
j_gene: TRBJ2-1; d_gene: TRBD2; abundance: medium-sized; v_gene: TRBV7-2; CDR3nt: TGTGCCAGCAGCTTACGACTAGCGGGGGGCAATGAGCAGTTCTTC; CDR3aa: CASSLRLAGGNEQFF
j_gene: TRBJ1-2; d_gene: TRBD1; abundance: large; v_gene: TRBV10-3; CDR3nt: TGTGCCATCAGACCGGGACAGGGGAACTATGGCTACACCTTC; CDR3aa: CAIRPGQGNYGYTF
j_gene: TRBJ2-6; d_gene: -; abundance: -; v_gene: TRBV29-1; CDR3nt: TGCAGCGTACTCTCTGGGGCCAACGTCCTGACTTTC; CDR3aa: CSVLSGANVLTF
j_gene: TRBJ1-3; d_gene: -; abundance: few; v_gene: TRBV2; CDR3nt: TGTGCCAGCAGTGTTGGTCTTACACCCTCTGGAAACACCATATATTTT; CDR3aa: CASSVGLTPSGNTIYF
j_gene: TRBJ2-5; d_gene: -; abundance: -; v_gene: TRBV14; CDR3nt: TGTGCCAGCAGCCAACACAGGGGGGGGACATCGGAGACCCAGTACTTC; CDR3aa: CASSQHRGGTSETQYF
j_gene: TRBJ2-1; d_gene: -; abundance: -; v_gene: TRBV28; CDR3nt: TGTGCCAGCAGTTGGGACTCCTACAATGAGCAGTTCTTC; CDR3aa: CASSWDSYNEQFF
j_gene: TRBJ2-3; d_gene: TRBD2; abundance: large; v_gene: TRBV7-6; CDR3nt: TGTGCCAGCAGCCCAGTCGGGACTAGCGGGGGGACAGATACGCAGTATTTT; CDR3aa: CASSPVGTSGGTDTQYF
j_gene: TRBJ2-1; d_gene: -; abundance: few; v_gene: TRBV7-9; CDR3nt: TGTGCCAGCAGCTCAACCCGGGAAGGGTGGTTCGGTGAGCAGTTCTTC; CDR3aa: CASSSTREGWFGEQFF
j_gene: TRBJ2-2; d_gene: -; abundance: medium-sized; v_gene: TRBV19; CDR3nt: TGTGCCAGTACGAGTTACGTGAACACCGGGGAGCTGTTTTTT; CDR3aa: CASTSYVNTGELFF
j_gene: TRBJ1-2; d_gene: TRBD1; abundance: few; v_gene: TRBV30; CDR3nt: TGTGCCTTCTCGGGGGTGCAGGGGGGCTCTAAGGGCTACACCTTC; CDR3aa: CAFSGVQGGSKGYTF
j_gene: TRBJ1-2; d_gene: TRBD1; abundance: large; v_gene: TRBV15; CDR3nt: TGTGCCACCAGCGGGGTCCAGGGGGCGCAGCTTGGTGGCTACACCTTC; CDR3aa: CATSGVQGAQLGGYTF
j_gene: TRBJ2-7; d_gene: -; abundance: few; v_gene: TRBV5-1; CDR3nt: TGCGCCAGCAGACCAAACTTAGGCTCCTACGAGCAGTACTTC; CDR3aa: CASRPNLGSYEQYF